Below, 25 T cell receptor beta chains from the same sample are listed, as sequenced in a study of T cells after yellow fever vaccination. A single record per CDR3 protein comes from TCRdb applying MiXCR to the 5' RACE reads. Of 150,000 to 200,000 distinct CDR3 sequences in the sample, almost 7% were seen once. Sequencing used CD4+ T cells sorted from PBMCs, obtained roughly 5 days after the first yellow fever vaccination. The receptors come from a man between 18 and 35 years old who received the YFV17D yellow fever vaccine.

This clonotype was counted ten times or more. V gene TRBV6-2 or TRBV6-3 combines with J gene TRBJ2-7; D not certain. Trimming removed 4 bases from V and 3 bases from J, with 7 bases in between. CDR3 length: 12 residues. Germline V gives CDR1 MNHEY, CDR2 SVGEGT. CDR3 loop: CASSLDGYEQYV. The CDR3 region has the DNA TGTGCCAGCAGTTTGGACGGCTACGAGCAGTACGTC.

In this sample, this clonotype turned up a few times. V is TRBV7-9 and J is TRBJ2-3; D perhaps matches TRBD1 (5 bases). This CDR3 comprises 14 residues. CDR1 is SEHNR, CDR2 FQNEAQ, per germline (reference sequence). V lost 5 bases and J lost 4, with 13 bases in between. CDR3 nucleotides: TGTGCCAGCAGCGTCCAGGGCGACTCAGATACGCAGTATTTT. It is translated as CASSVQGDSDTQYF.

This clonotype was counted many times. V usage is TRBV5-1 and J usage is TRBJ2-3; 7 nucleotides match TRBD2. The CDR3 loop spans 15 amino acids. Trimming at V came to 4 bases and at J to 2 bases, leaving 7 bases not matched to a gene. Germline lookup yields CDR1 SGHRS and CDR2 YFSETQ. CDR3 sequence: CASSDDGGSTDTQYF. The CDR3 nucleotides are TGCGCCAGCAGCGACGACGGGGGGTCCACAGATACGCAGTATTTT.

The gene calls are TRBV20-1 and TRBJ1-1; D ambiguous. Germline V gives CDR1 DFQATT, CDR2 SNEGSKA (reference sequence). The CDR3 is made up of 11 amino acids. The V and J ends lost 3 bases and 11 bases respectively, with 13 bases between them. CDR3 sequence: CSASPGMEAFF. The CDR3 DNA follows: TGCAGTGCTAGCCCAGGAATGGAGGCTTTCTTT.

In regard to this clonotype: A much more abundant neighbour one base away suggests this may be a read error. The rearrangement uses TRBV2 and TRBJ1-5, with 7 bases fitting TRBD1. The length of the CDR3 is 13 residues. Germline V CDR1 and CDR2: SNHLY, FYNNEI. The trim removed 8 bases at V and 6 bases at J, leaving 7 bases unmatched. CDR3 region: CASQGEYSQPQHF. CDR3 in DNA: TGTGCCAGCCAGGGGGAGTACAGTCAGCCCCAGCATTTT.

This clonotype has just a few counts. The rearrangement joins TRBV24-1 to TRBJ2-2, with 16 bases lining up with TRBD2. Looked up from germline, CDR1 is KGHDR and CDR2 is SFDVKD. This CDR3 spans 17 amino acids. The trim removed 2 bases at V and 6 bases at J, leaving 2 bases unmatched. The CDR3 sequence: CATSDSGTSGGAGELFF. In DNA form, the CDR3 reads TGTGCCACCAGTGATTCCGGGACTAGCGGGGGGGCCGGGGAGCTGTTTTTT.

This chain links TRBV12-3 or TRBV12-4 with TRBJ2-1, with 9 bases lining up with TRBD2. V dropped 9 bases and J dropped 6; count of bases not matched to a gene: 9. CDR3 length: 14 residues. The CDR3 bases are TGTGCCAGTAGGGGCGGGGGGGGCATCAATGAGCAGTTCTTC. This translates into CASRGGGGINEQFF.

This clonotype was observed at least ten times. This sequence joins TRBV19 and TRBJ2-1; tentatively, D is TRBD1 (5 bases). Germline-derived CDR1 and CDR2 are LNHDA and SQIVND (reference sequence). The V end was cut by 4 bases, the J end by 10 bases, with 11 bases between. The length of the CDR3 is 12 residues. The CDR3 reads CASSTHTGEQFF. The CDR3 region has the DNA TGTGCCAGTAGTACCCATACAGGCGAGCAGTTCTTC. The full variable domain, completed using reference TRBV19 and TRBJ2-1, is DGGITQSPKYLFRKEGQNVTLSCEQNLNHDAMYWYRQDPGQGLRLIYYSQIVNDFQKGDIAEGYSVSREKKESFPLTVTSAQKNPTAFYLCASSTHTGEQFFGPGTRLTVL.

The J gene is TRBJ1-1, the V gene TRBV28; weak D call: TRBD1 (5 bases). The germline CDR1 and CDR2 sequences are MDHEN and SYDVKM. Trimming cost V 8 bases and J 4 bases, with 20 bases left between them. This CDR3 comprises 15 residues. The CDR3 DNA sequence: TGTGCCAGCGGGAGTAGGGTGGGGCGCGTCACTGAAGCTTTCTTT. Its translation is CASGSRVGRVTEAFF.

This clonotype was recorded at least ten times. V usage is TRBV12-3 or TRBV12-4 and J usage is TRBJ2-7, with a tentative D call TRBD1 (6 bases). Trimming took 6 bases from V and 1 from J, leaving 10 bases between them. CDR3 size: 13 residues. For the CDR3, the DNA is TGTGCCAGCAGGCCAGGGGTTTCCTACGAGCAGTACTTC. It is translated as CASRPGVSYEQYF.

Many counts were recorded for this clonotype. The V and J genes are TRBV25-1 and TRBJ1-1, with D hard to call. Germline values: CDR1 MGHDK, CDR2 SYGVNS. The V and J ends lost 4 bases and 2 bases respectively, with 8 bases between them. This CDR3 is built from 13 residues. CDR3 in amino acids: CASSVYSNTEAFF. Here the CDR3 DNA reads TGTGCCAGCAGTGTGTACAGTAACACTGAAGCTTTCTTT.

The DNA for the CDR3 is TGTGCCAGCAGCTTCGGGGGGGGAGACGAGCAGTACGTC. It translates to CASSFGGGDEQYV. The chain links TRBV7-2 to TRBJ2-7, with TRBD2 identical over 8 bases. The CDR3 is 13 amino acids. The germline V gene has CDR1 SGHTA and CDR2 FQGNSA. V trimming: 3 bases; J trimming: 5 bases; junction bases outside the gene matches: 3.

This clonotype was recorded many times. The V and J genes are TRBV11-2 and TRBJ1-1; TRBD1 might be the D (5 bases). Trimming took off 2 bases at V and 2 bases at J, with 12 bases between the two ends. CDR3 length: 15 residues. The germline V gene encodes CDR1 SGHAT and CDR2 FQNNGV. The CDR3 DNA follows: TGTGCCAGCAGCTTAATGGTACAGGCTAACACTGAAGCTTTCTTT. Translated, it gives CASSLMVQANTEAFF.

The V and J genes are TRBV6-1 and TRBJ1-3; TRBD1 matches at 10 bases. Germline V gene lookup returns CDR1 MNHNS and CDR2 SASEGT. This CDR3 spans 16 amino acids. J was trimmed by 0 bases and V by 4 bases; bases with no gene match: 3. CDR3 loop: CASSGDRGNSGNTIYF. The CDR3, as DNA: TGTGCCAGCAGTGGGGACAGGGGCAACTCTGGAAACACCATATATTTT.

This sequence joins TRBV6-1 and TRBJ2-3; 7 bases are shared with TRBD1. Germline lookup yields CDR1 MNHNS and CDR2 SASEGT. CDR3 length: 14 residues. V trimming: 5 bases; J trimming: 1 base; junction bases outside the gene matches: 3. Written as DNA, the CDR3 is TGTGCCAGCAGTATAGACAGGGGCACAGATACGCAGTATTTT. Its translation is CASSIDRGTDTQYF.

This clonotype was observed many times. The chain recombines TRBV5-1 with TRBJ1-5; tentatively, D is TRBD1 (5 bases). The CDR3 covers 14 residues. V lost 4 bases to trimming and J lost 10 bases, with 18 bases between them. The germline gives CDR1 SGHRS, CDR2 YFSETQ. The CDR3 bases are TGCGCCAGCAGCCATGGACACCAAGGTGAACCCCAGCATTTT. Translation: CASSHGHQGEPQHF.

The table lists this clonotype with a few counts. The chain is built from TRBV6-2 or TRBV6-3 and TRBJ2-1; TRBD2 matches 13 bases. J was trimmed by 7 bases and V by 6 bases; bases with no gene match: 18. This CDR3 is 19 amino acids long. Looked up from germline, CDR1 is MNHEY and CDR2 is SVGEGT. In DNA, the CDR3 is TGTGCCAGCAGACCGGGACAGGGGCGCTCGGGACTAGCGGGGAATGAGCAGTTCTTC. It yields the protein CASRPGQGRSGLAGNEQFF.

This clonotype turned up a few times. The rearrangement joins TRBV20-1 to TRBJ2-2, with a weak D call TRBD1 (6 bases). Germline CDR1 and CDR2: DFQATT and SNEGSKA (reference sequence). V shed 6 bases and J shed 6 bases, with 14 bases lying between them. The CDR3 contains 13 residues. CDR3 sequence: CSASGQGSGELFF. CDR3 nucleotides: TGCAGTGCCTCCGGGCAGGGGTCCGGGGAGCTGTTTTTT.

This clonotype was seen repeatedly, ten times or more. The chain links TRBV5-1 to TRBJ2-3; TRBD2 is a possible D gene (5 bases). CDR3 length: 16 residues. Looked up from germline, CDR1 is SGHRS and CDR2 is YFSETQ. Trimming removed 0 bases at V and 5 bases at J, with 16 bases between. The DNA for the CDR3 is TGCGCCAGCAGCTTGGATGCCCGGGGTGGGAAAGATACGCAGTATTTT. This gives the protein CASSLDARGGKDTQYF.

This clonotype was seen a handful of times. The CDR3 DNA follows: TGTGCCAGCAGCTTAAGTGACAGAAGGGAGACCCAGTACTTC. Its protein product is CASSLSDRRETQYF. The chain links TRBV7-9 to TRBJ2-5; the D gene is possibly TRBD1 (5 bases). V was shortened by 2 bases and J by 5 bases, with 12 bases between the two germline ends. The CDR3 is made up of 14 amino acids. Per the germline V gene, CDR1 is SEHNR and CDR2 is FQNEAQ (reference sequence).

In the case of this clonotype: A much larger clone lies one base from this, so it may be a read error. V usage is TRBV5-1 and J usage is TRBJ2-1; D unresolved. The germline CDR1 and CDR2 sequences are SGHRS and YFSETQ. The V gene lost 2 bases and the J gene lost 15 bases, with 24 bases spanning the gap. The CDR3 runs to 15 residues. As DNA, the CDR3 is TGCGCCAGCAGCTTTGTCGTGTATGAGGATGGCCTTAGGTTCTTC. Translation: CASSFVVYEDGLRFF.

This clonotype was recorded many times. V usage is TRBV5-1 and J usage is TRBJ2-1, with D hard to call. Germline V lookup: CDR1 SGHRS, CDR2 YFSETQ. The CDR3 sequence is 13 residues long. V lost 0 bases, J lost 5 bases, and 6 bases lay in between. The CDR3 loop reads CASSLGNHNEQFF. CDR3 in DNA: TGCGCCAGCAGCTTGGGGAACCACAATGAGCAGTTCTTC. The entire variable domain, with the rest obtained from reference TRBV5-1 and TRBJ2-1, is as follows: KAGVTQTPRYLIKTRGQQVTLSCSPISGHRSVSWYQQTPGQGLQFLFEYFSETQRNKGNFPGRFSGRQFSNSRSEMNVSTLELGDSALYLCASSLGNHNEQFFGPGTRLTVL.

The table lists this clonotype with many counts. The chain employs TRBV4-3 and TRBJ2-3; unclear D gene. This CDR3 region has 16 residues. Deletions cut 0 bases from V and 0 bases from J, with 10 bases between. Germline lookup yields CDR1 LGHNA and CDR2 YSLEER. The CDR3 DNA follows: TGCGCCAGCAGCCAAGATCCCCCTGCTAGCACAGATACGCAGTATTTT. This encodes CASSQDPPASTDTQYF.

V usage is TRBV5-4 and J usage is TRBJ1-2; D unresolved. The V end was cut by 5 bases, the J end by 8 bases, with 19 bases between. This CDR3 region has 14 residues. From germline, CDR1 is SGHNT and CDR2 YYREEE (reference sequence). Written as DNA, the CDR3 is TGTGCCAGCAGTTCGGGAACGGAGGTTGGCGGCTACACCTTC. Its translation is CASSSGTEVGGYTF.

In this sample, this clonotype turned up a few times. V gene TRBV12-3 or TRBV12-4 combines with J gene TRBJ1-3; tentative D call: TRBD1 (5 bases). The CDR3 sequence is 14 residues long. V lost 3 bases and J lost 4, with 10 bases in between. The CDR3 DNA sequence: TGTGCCAGCAGTTTCGGGGAGGGGGGAAACACCATATATTTT. It specifies CASSFGEGGNTIYF.